What follows are 25 T cell receptor beta chains derived from one specimen sequenced in a study of human T cells and chemical hapten exposure. It was unfractionated whole blood from which total RNA was extracted. TCRdb used MiXCR to reprocess the 5' RACE reads, holding one entry per CDR3 protein. The sample has 110,000 or so distinct CDR3 sequences; around a fifth are singletons. These receptors were obtained from a human donor in good health.

The chain has TRBV5-1 and TRBJ1-3, with D possibly TRBD1 on 6 matching bases. Germline V gene lookup returns CDR1 SGHRS and CDR2 YFSETQ. There are 13 residues in the CDR3. The V end was cut by 4 bases, the J end by 8 bases, with 13 bases between. The DNA of the CDR3 is TGCGCCAGCAGCACAGGGACCCGCGACACCATATATTTT. Protein sequence: CASSTGTRDTIYF.

This chain links TRBV29-1 with TRBJ2-3; 10 nucleotides line up with TRBD1. V lost 8 bases and J lost 4; bases outside the gene matches: 15. Per the germline V gene, CDR1 is SQVTM and CDR2 is ANQGSEA. The CDR3 runs 16 residues. The CDR3 DNA sequence: TGCAGCCCACTCCTCCCCGGGACAGGGGAGGCAGATACGCAGTATTTT. It specifies CSPLLPGTGEADTQYF.

The chain employs TRBV11-2 and TRBJ1-4; D uncertain. Germline loops: CDR1 SGHAT, CDR2 FQNNGV. The V and J ends lost 1 base and 8 bases respectively, with 2 bases between them. There are 11 residues in the CDR3. CDR3 amino acids: CASSLGEKLFF. The CDR3 DNA follows: TGTGCCAGCAGCTTAGGCGAAAAACTGTTTTTT.

Only a few counts were recorded for this clonotype. The V call is TRBV29-1, the J call TRBJ2-4; possibly TRBD2 for D (5 bases). CDR3 size: 14 residues. V shed 7 bases and J shed 7 bases, with 20 bases lying between them. CDR1 is SQVTM and CDR2 is ANQGSEA in the germline V gene. Here the CDR3 reads CSAMRAGYGNIQYF. The CDR3 DNA reads as TGCAGCGCAATGAGGGCAGGATACGGGAACATTCAGTACTTC.

This clonotype was detected only a few times. J is TRBJ2-3 and V is TRBV5-4, with D perhaps being TRBD1 or TRBD2 (6 bases each). The CDR3 loop spans 15 amino acids. Trimming took off 0 bases at V and 5 bases at J, with 13 bases between the two ends. Germline V lookup: CDR1 SGHNT, CDR2 YYREEE (reference sequence). CDR3 sequence: CASSLDSGGGDTQYF. The CDR3 region has the DNA TGTGCCAGCAGCTTGGACAGTGGAGGGGGAGATACGCAGTATTTT. Full variable domain (remainder filled in from reference TRBV5-4 and TRBJ2-3): ETGVTQSPTHLIKTRGQQVTLRCSSQSGHNTVSWYQQALGQGPQFIFQYYREEENGRGNFPPRFSGLQFPNYSSELNVNALELDDSALYLCASSLDSGGGDTQYFGPGTRLTVL.

This chain uses TRBV3-1 with TRBJ2-7; no definite D call. V was shortened by 6 bases and J by 0 bases, with 12 bases between the two germline ends. The CDR3 has 14 amino acids. Germline V gene data show CDR1 as LGHDT and CDR2 as YNNKEL (reference sequence). The CDR3 loop reads CASSFGRSSYEQYF. The CDR3 nucleotides are TGTGCCAGCAGTTTCGGACGGAGCTCCTACGAGCAGTACTTC.

The chain combines TRBV18 with TRBJ2-7, with TRBD2 identical over 10 bases. Germline V lookup: CDR1 KGHSH, CDR2 LQKENI. J gave up 7 bases and V 1 base, and 19 bases lay outside the gene matches. The CDR3 sequence is 19 residues long. The CDR3 DNA follows: TGTGCCAGCTCACCACTTTCGGCTAGCGGGAGTATGGGCAGAGGGGAGCAGTACTTC. It codes for CASSPLSASGSMGRGEQYF.

The sample holds a few counts of this clonotype. The rearrangement links TRBV6-5 to TRBJ1-1; D is unresolved. Between the trimmed V and J ends, which lost 6 bases and 4 bases, there was a span of 6 bases. The CDR3 loop spans 11 amino acids. Germline V lookup: CDR1 MNHEY, CDR2 SVGAGI. This CDR3 reads CASRVGTEAFF. The DNA of the CDR3 is TGTGCCAGCAGGGTGGGCACTGAAGCTTTCTTT.

This clonotype has ten or more counts. The J gene is TRBJ1-1, the V gene TRBV28; D might be TRBD1 (5 bases). CDR3 size: 15 residues. In germline, CDR1 is MDHEN, CDR2 SYDVKM. Trimming stripped 3 bases from V and 6 bases from J, with 17 bases between. CDR3 coding DNA: TGTGCCAGCAGTTTCCAGGGTAGTTGGGTCGCTGAAGCTTTCTTT. Translating it yields CASSFQGSWVAEAFF.

This clonotype has only a few counts. CDR3 loop: CSASAGTKNTGELFF. The CDR3 region has the DNA TGCAGTGCAAGTGCCGGGACAAAAAACACCGGGGAGCTGTTTTTT. V usage is TRBV20-1 and J usage is TRBJ2-2, with TRBD1 as a possible D gene (6 bases). Germline-derived CDR1 and CDR2 are DFQATT and SNEGSKA (reference sequence). V was clipped by 6 bases and J by 2 bases, with 16 bases between them. The CDR3 is 15 residues long.

This clonotype was seen more than once but under ten times. The V call is TRBV5-6, the J call TRBJ1-5; 9 bases are shared with TRBD1. Germline V lookup: CDR1 SGHDT, CDR2 YYEEEE. The CDR3 covers 14 residues. V lost 4 bases, J lost 7 bases, and 6 bases stayed unmatched. The CDR3 protein is CASSVDRGKQPQHF. CDR3 nucleotide sequence: TGTGCCAGCAGCGTGGACAGGGGAAAACAGCCCCAGCATTTT.

V and J are TRBV21-1 and TRBJ2-4; the table names TRBD2, a call not compared with the DNA. TRBV21-1 is labeled a pseudogene. The CDR3 runs 16 residues. The CDR3 sequence is CASSKGGTSAKNIQYF. The CDR3 nucleotides read TGTGCCAGCAGCAAAGGGGGGACTAGCGCCAAAAACATTCAGTACTTC.

The chain has TRBV7-2 and TRBJ2-4, with unresolved D. Trimming stripped 0 bases from V and 6 bases from J, with 3 bases between. The CDR3 consists of 12 residues. Per germline, CDR1 SGHTA and CDR2 FQGNSA. CDR3 loop: CASSLARNIQYF. As DNA, the CDR3 is TGTGCCAGCAGCTTAGCGAGAAACATTCAGTACTTC.

The chain links TRBV30 to TRBJ2-7; D possibly matches TRBD1 or TRBD2 (5 bases each). V lost 0 bases and J 6 bases, leaving 18 bases between the germline ends. This CDR3 comprises 15 residues. CDR1 and CDR2 from the germline V gene are GTSNPN and SVGIG (reference sequence). This CDR3 reads CAWSVLVGPPGEQYF. The CDR3 DNA is TGTGCCTGGAGTGTACTCGTGGGACCCCCGGGCGAGCAGTACTTC.

This clonotype has only a few counts. The V gene is TRBV20-1, the J gene TRBJ1-2, with TRBD1 matching 8 bases. The CDR3 extends over 13 amino acids. Germline V CDR1 and CDR2: DFQATT, SNEGSKA (reference sequence). V trimming: 6 bases; J trimming: 4 bases; junction bases outside the gene matches: 7. The CDR3 DNA sequence: TGCAGTGCGGAAACAGGGGGACTCTATGGCTACACCTTC. Translation gives CSAETGGLYGYTF.

The rearrangement joins TRBV12-3 or TRBV12-4 to TRBJ2-1, with a tentative D call TRBD1 (7 bases). Trimming stripped 4 bases from V and 8 bases from J, with 12 bases between. The CDR3 runs 13 residues. The CDR3 region is CASSSGQRDEQFF. The CDR3 coding sequence is TGTGCCAGCAGTTCGGGACAGCGGGATGAGCAGTTCTTC.

V and J are TRBV5-5 and TRBJ1-5; D may be TRBD1 (6 bases). Germline lookup yields CDR1 SGHKS and CDR2 YYEKEE (reference sequence). V shed 4 bases and J shed 2 bases, with 13 bases lying between them. The CDR3 is made up of 15 amino acids. The CDR3 spells CASSLNRVGNQPQHF. CDR3 nucleotide sequence: TGTGCCAGCAGCCTCAACAGGGTTGGCAATCAGCCCCAGCATTTT.

The V call is TRBV28, the J call TRBJ1-1; D gene unclear. CDR3 size: 11 residues. V shed 4 bases and J shed 5 bases, with 5 bases lying between them. Germline CDR1 is MDHEN and CDR2 is SYDVKM. The CDR3 loop is CASSSLTEAFF. CDR3 DNA sequence: TGTGCCAGCAGTTCTTTGACTGAAGCTTTCTTT.

This rearrangement joins TRBV7-9 to TRBJ1-3, with D tentatively TRBD1 (5 bases). This CDR3 has 16 amino acids. V dropped 5 bases and J dropped 0 bases, with 14 bases sitting between them. Germline values: CDR1 SEHNR, CDR2 FQNEAQ (reference sequence). This chain's CDR3 is CASSPPGTRSGNTIYF. Written as DNA, the CDR3 is TGTGCCAGCAGCCCCCCAGGGACTCGCTCTGGAAACACCATATATTTT.

The chain recombines TRBV9 with TRBJ2-5; 9 bases are shared with TRBD2. From germline, CDR1 is SGDLS and CDR2 YYNGEE. The trim removed 2 bases at V and 1 base at J, leaving 3 bases unmatched. This CDR3 spans 15 amino acids. CDR3: CASSVASGIQETQYF. The CDR3 region has the DNA TGTGCCAGCAGCGTGGCTAGCGGGATCCAAGAGACCCAGTACTTC.

The chain recombines TRBV9 with TRBJ2-2; 11 bases map to TRBD2. The germline V gene encodes CDR1 SGDLS and CDR2 YYNGEE. J lost 4 bases, V lost 1 base, and 3 bases had no gene match. The CDR3 spans 16 residues. The CDR3 sequence is CASSVRLAGFTGELFF. The CDR3 DNA follows: TGTGCCAGCAGCGTACGACTAGCGGGATTCACCGGGGAGCTGTTTTTT.

This clonotype was found a few times. The chain uses TRBV28 and TRBJ1-4, with D maybe TRBD1 (6 bases). This CDR3 contains 15 residues. Trimming cost V 4 bases and J 8 bases, with 17 bases left between them. CDR1 is MDHEN, CDR2 SYDVKM, per germline. Here the CDR3 DNA reads TGTGCCAGCAGTTCCACCGGGACATCGGGGGAAAAACTGTTTTTT. It translates to CASSSTGTSGEKLFF.

This clonotype was recorded a few times. The rearrangement uses TRBV6-6 and TRBJ2-3, with TRBD2 identical over 7 bases. The CDR3 is 18 residues long. Germline values: CDR1 MNHNY, CDR2 SVGAGI (reference sequence). With 0 bases clipped from V and 4 bases from J, the junction kept 13 bases outside the gene matches. This chain's CDR3 is CASSYSGGVRSGPDTQYF. The CDR3 region has the DNA TGTGCCAGCAGTTACTCGGGGGGGGTCCGTAGCGGGCCAGATACGCAGTATTTT.

There are many counts of this clonotype. The V and J genes are TRBV25-1 and TRBJ1-2; 9 bases fit TRBD1. The CDR3 is made up of 16 amino acids. Losses at the gene ends were 6 bases for V and 3 bases for J; bases not matched to a gene: 11. Germline V gene data show CDR1 as MGHDK and CDR2 as SYGVNS. Here the CDR3 DNA reads TGTGCCAGCAGACCACAGGGGGCGGTCTCCCACTATGGCTACACCTTC. The encoded protein is CASRPQGAVSHYGYTF.

This clonotype appeared many times. The genes are TRBV5-6 and TRBJ2-7; D may be TRBD1 (6 bases). Germline V gene lookup returns CDR1 SGHDT and CDR2 YYEEEE. Trimming removed 6 bases at V and 0 bases at J, with 16 bases between. This CDR3 is 15 amino acids long. The CDR3 bases are TGTGCCAGCACCGGCCGGGGACACCTCTCCTACGAGCAGTACTTC. This translates into CASTGRGHLSYEQYF.